This is a list of T cell receptor beta chains from one sample in a study of shared clonotypes between healthy human individuals. Method: immunoSEQ multiplex PCR; TCRdb's copy keeps in-frame clones and lacks some. The sample records roughly 1,500,000 clones, around 98.5% being singletons. Material for sequencing was naive CD4+ T cells sorted from blood. These receptors came from a man aged 25 to 40 in good health. Each CDR3 is given without its conserved first and last residue. Rows give clone size only sometimes, using once, few, many, or a class for an expanded clone.

size	V	CDR3
NA	TRBV7-9	ASSLAGANVLT
NA	TRBV5-1	ASSSGGAPHIQY
NA	TRBV14	ASSQDRPGQGALETQY
NA	TRBV6-1	ASSDWRGNNEQF
NA	TRBV9	ASSPTGAWNTEAF
NA	TRBV6-1	ASSVGTGMDEQY
NA	TRBV7-2	ASSLRASGRDNEQF
once	TRBV19	ASTPVDRPFLGAF
NA	TRBV27	ASATEILSSYEQY
NA	TRBV30	AGFGGLTYNEQF
NA	TRBV5-1	ASSLVDTTYEQY
once	TRBV7-9	ASSSTLPNQPQH
NA	TRBV7-2	ASSLTLMNTGELF
NA	TRBV6-1	ASSAGTGGGDEQF
NA	TRBV7-2	ASSLGLAGAYEQY
NA	TRBV6-1	ASGNRGLTEAF
NA	TRBV14	ASSQIATGRDSYEQY